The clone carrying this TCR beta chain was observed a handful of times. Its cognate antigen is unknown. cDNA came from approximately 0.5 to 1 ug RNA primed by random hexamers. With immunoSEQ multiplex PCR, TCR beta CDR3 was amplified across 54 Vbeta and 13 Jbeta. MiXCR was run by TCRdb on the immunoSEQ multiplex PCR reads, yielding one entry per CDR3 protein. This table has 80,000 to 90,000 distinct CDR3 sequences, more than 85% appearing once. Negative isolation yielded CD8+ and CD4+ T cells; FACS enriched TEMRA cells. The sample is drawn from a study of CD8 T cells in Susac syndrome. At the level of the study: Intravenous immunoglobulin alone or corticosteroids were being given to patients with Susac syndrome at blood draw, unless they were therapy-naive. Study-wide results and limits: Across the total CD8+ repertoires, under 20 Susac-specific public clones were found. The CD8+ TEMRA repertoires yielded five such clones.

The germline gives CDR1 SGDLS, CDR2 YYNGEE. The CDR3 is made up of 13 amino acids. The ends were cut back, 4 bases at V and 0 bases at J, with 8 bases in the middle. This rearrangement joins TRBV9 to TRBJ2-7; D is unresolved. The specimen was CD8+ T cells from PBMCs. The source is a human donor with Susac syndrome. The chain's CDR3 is CASSSESSYEQYF. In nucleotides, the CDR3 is TGTGCCAGCAGCTCCGAAAGCTCCTACGAGCAGTACTTC. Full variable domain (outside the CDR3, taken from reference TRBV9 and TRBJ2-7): DSGVTQTPKHLITATGQRVTLRCSPRSGDLSVYWYQQSLDQGLQFLIQYYNGEERAKGNILERFSAQQFPDLHSELNLSSLELGDSALYFCASSSESSYEQYFGPGTRLTVT.